The present T cell receptor beta chain was sequenced within a study of identical twins. Everyone who gave samples was a healthy Caucasian. This clonotype was detected many times. Its specificity is unknown. Germline CDR1 is SGHRS and CDR2 is YFSETQ. The germline V and J ends were trimmed by 0 bases and 0 bases, with 8 bases remaining between them. The CDR3 totals 15 residues. A universal primer site arose from template switching, and cDNA bore unique molecular identifiers. TCRdb re-called the 5' RACE reads with MiXCR, one entry per CDR3 protein. The table shows hundreds of thousands of distinct CDR3 sequences, with 6.1% occurring only once. Study-wide results and limits: Modelling approaches yielded underestimates of out-of-frame TCR alpha sharing between monozygotic twins. Fewer insertions were carried by abundant cord blood beta clonotypes, but none was seen in memory repertoires.

The receptor was derived from a man aged 18 to 30 in good health. V and J are TRBV5-1 and TRBJ2-3; either TRBD1 or TRBD2 may supply D (5 bases each). The sequencing sample was made of naive T cells sorted from blood. The CDR3 nucleotides read TGCGCCAGCAGCTTGGCCGGGGACAGCACAGATACGCAGTATTTT. Translated, it gives CASSLAGDSTDTQYF.